These T cell receptor beta chains were read from a single sample in a study of STAT3 mutations in large granular lymphocyte leukemia. Method: immunoSEQ multiplex PCR; TCRdb's copy keeps in-frame clones and lacks some. The table lists about 39,000 clones, 81% of them singletons, with 0.43% in the top ten. Sequences were obtained from PBMCs. These receptors all come from a human donor with T large granular lymphocyte leukemia. Some clones in this sample may be carry-over from other donors' samples. Both conserved end residues are part of each CDR3. A D gene is named only where the DNA matches it firmly. Size tells how often a clone was seen (once, few, many) or the class of an expanded clone, and some rows leave it out.

>TRBJ1-4|TRBV25-1|NA|TRBD1
CASSGDRASEKLFF
TGTGCCAGCAGTGGAGACAGGGCTTCTGAAAAACTGTTTTTT
>TRBJ1-5|TRBV7-8|NA|NA
CASSSRTLGVQPQHF
TGTGCCAGCAGCTCCCGGACGTTGGGAGTCCAGCCCCAGCATTTT
>TRBJ2-3|TRBV29-1|NA|NA
CSVGRASSTDTQYF
TGCAGCGTTGGGCGGGCGTCTAGCACAGATACGCAGTATTTT
>TRBJ2-3|TRBV6-5|NA|NA
CASSYGRDSQDTQYF
TGTGCCAGCAGTTACGGGAGGGACAGCCAAGATACGCAGTATTTT
>TRBJ2-5|TRBV11-2|NA|TRBD2
CASSLDRASGVQETQYF
TGTGCCAGCAGCTTAGATCGGGCTAGCGGGGTCCAAGAGACCCAGTACTTC
>TRBJ1-4|TRBV15|NA|NA
CATSRKFESTNEKLFF
TGTGCCACCAGCCGGAAATTTGAGTCAACTAATGAAAAACTGTTTTTT
>TRBJ1-1|TRBV6-5|many|TRBD1
CASISRGRRAFF
TGTGCCAGCATATCGAGGGGGCGACGAGCTTTCTTT
>TRBJ2-5|TRBV29-1|NA|TRBD1
CSADRSQETQYF
TGCAGCGCGGACAGGTCCCAAGAGACCCAGTACTTC
>TRBJ2-7|TRBV28|NA|NA
CASSTPYEQYF
TGTGCCAGCAGTACTCCCTACGAGCAGTACTTC
>TRBJ2-7|TRBV7-8|NA|TRBD2
CASSAYHSGGLTYEQYF
TGTGCCAGCAGCGCGTACCATAGCGGGGGCTTAACCTACGAGCAGTACTTC
>TRBJ1-1|TRBV30|NA|NA
CASLGANTEAFF
TGTGCCAGTTTAGGGGCTAACACTGAAGCTTTCTTT
>TRBJ1-2|TRBV19|few|NA
CASRTWGGFYGYTF
TGTGCCAGTAGGACTTGGGGCGGCTTCTATGGCTACACCTTC
>TRBJ1-4|TRBV4-3|NA|TRBD1
CASSQVWAGGGTNEKLFF
TGCGCCAGCAGCCAAGTGTGGGCAGGGGGCGGAACTAATGAAAAACTGTTTTTT
>TRBJ1-5|TRBV28|NA|NA
CASSLGAVAYSNQPQHF
TGTGCCAGCAGTTTGGGGGCTGTGGCGTATAGCAATCAGCCCCAGCATTTT
>TRBJ2-2|TRBV7-8|NA|NA
CASSKRAETVNTGELFF
TGTGCCAGCAGCAAACGAGCCGAGACAGTGAACACCGGGGAGCTGTTTTTT
>TRBJ2-1|TRBV7-2|NA|NA
CASSLVVATITYNEQFF
TGTGCCAGCAGCTTAGTCGTGGCTACCATCACCTACAATGAGCAGTTCTTC
>TRBJ2-7|TRBV10-2|NA|NA
CASSAGQGGYEQYF
TGCGCCAGCAGTGCTGGACAGGGAGGGTACGAGCAGTACTTC
>TRBJ2-4|TRBV4-1|NA|TRBD2
CASSQGIAAGVDIQYF
TGCGCCAGCAGCCAGGGGATAGCAGCGGGGGTAGACATTCAGTACTTC
>TRBJ1-6|TRBV12-5|NA|NA
CASGQGNNSPLHF
TGTGCTAGTGGGCAGGGTAACAATTCACCCCTCCACTTT
>TRBJ2-7|TRBV7-9|NA|TRBD2
CASSLAATSGLASYEQYF
TGTGCCAGCAGCTTAGCTGCGACTAGCGGACTGGCCTCCTACGAGCAGTACTTC
>TRBJ2-3|TRBV4-3|NA|NA
CASSQEGISTDTQYF
TGCGCCAGCAGCCAAGAAGGGATTTCCACAGATACGCAGTATTTT
>TRBJ1-5|TRBV6-5|NA|TRBD1
CASSTRTGVQPQHF
TGTGCCAGCAGTACCCGGACAGGGGTTCAGCCCCAGCATTTT
>TRBJ2-3|TRBV29-1|NA|NA
CSVEGTAIGSTDTQYF
TGCAGCGTTGAAGGGACCGCAATAGGCAGCACAGATACGCAGTATTTT
>TRBJ2-5|TRBV7-9|NA|NA
CASGLQETQYF
TGTGCCAGCGGTTTGCAAGAGACCCAGTACTTC
>TRBJ2-6|TRBV5-1|NA|NA
CASSLAGANVLTF
TGCGCCAGCAGCTTGGCTGGGGCCAACGTCCTGACTTTC
>TRBJ1-4|TRBV7-8|NA|TRBD1
CASSLTGGSEKLFF
TGTGCCAGCAGCCTCACAGGGGGCTCTGAAAAACTGTTTTTT
>TRBJ2-3|TRBV7-9|NA|NA
CASSLSESATDTQYF
TGTGCCAGCAGCCTTAGCGAATCGGCCACAGATACGCAGTATTTT
>TRBJ1-1|TRBV9|NA|NA
CASSFRDGNTEAFF
TGTGCCAGCAGCTTCCGGGACGGGAACACTGAAGCTTTCTTT
>TRBJ2-5|TRBV11-2|NA|NA
CASSLWHSQYF
TGTGCCAGCAGCTTATGGCATTCCCAGTACTTC
>TRBJ1-2|TRBV18|NA|NA
CASSPGNTVSHGYTF
TGTGCCAGCTCACCGGGGAATACCGTCTCGCATGGCTACACCTTC
>TRBJ1-2|TRBV7-2|NA|NA
CASSLLLQDLSRTGYTF
TGTGCCAGCAGCTTACTACTCCAGGATCTTAGCCGAACTGGCTACACCTTC
>TRBJ1-1|TRBV30|NA|NA
CAWRPSGLNTEAFF
TGTGCCTGGAGACCATCCGGCCTAAACACTGAAGCTTTCTTT
>TRBJ1-2|TRBV7-9|few|NA
CASSLPTNGNYGYTF
TGTGCCAGCAGCCTCCCGACGAACGGTAACTATGGCTACACCTTC
>TRBJ1-1|TRBV27|NA|TRBD1
CASSYQGATEAFF
TGTGCCAGCAGTTACCAGGGGGCGACTGAGGCTTTCTTT
>TRBJ2-1|TRBV7-2|NA|NA
CASGGGGASYNEQFF
TGTGCCAGCGGTGGTGGGGGGGCGTCATACAATGAGCAGTTCTTC
>TRBJ2-7|TRBV7-2|NA|TRBD1
CASSSRTGVREQYF
TGTGCCAGCAGCTCTCGGACAGGGGTGAGAGAGCAGTACTTC
>TRBJ1-6|TRBV9|NA|NA
CASSAPGLSLSSPLHF
TGTGCCAGCAGCGCGCCGGGACTATCCCTTAGTTCACCCCTCCACTTT
>TRBJ2-4|TRBV5-4|NA|TRBD1
CASSQTGAGAKNIQYF
TGTGCCAGCAGCCAAACAGGGGCTGGGGCCAAAAACATTCAGTACTTC